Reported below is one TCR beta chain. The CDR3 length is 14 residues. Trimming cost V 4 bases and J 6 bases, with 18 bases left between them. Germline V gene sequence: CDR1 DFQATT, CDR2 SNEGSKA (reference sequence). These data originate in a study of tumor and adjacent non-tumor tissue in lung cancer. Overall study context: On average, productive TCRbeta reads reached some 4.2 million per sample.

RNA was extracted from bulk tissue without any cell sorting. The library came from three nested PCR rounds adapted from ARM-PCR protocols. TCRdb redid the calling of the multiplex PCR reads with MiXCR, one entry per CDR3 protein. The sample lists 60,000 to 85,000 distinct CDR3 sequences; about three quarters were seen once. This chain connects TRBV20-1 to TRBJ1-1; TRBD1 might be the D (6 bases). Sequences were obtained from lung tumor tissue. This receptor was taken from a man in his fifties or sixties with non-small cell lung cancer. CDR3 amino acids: CSAKDRQGTSEAFF. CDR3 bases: TGCAGTGCTAAAGACAGGCAAGGTACATCTGAAGCTTTCTTT.